The 11 T cell receptor beta chains given below trace back to one sample, sequenced in a study of CD4 T cells in relation to SARS-CoV-2 and coronaviruses. Data came from immunoSEQ multiplex PCR; TCRdb stores just in-frame clones and leaves some out. The sample records about 17,000 clones, about 79% being singletons. For these TCRs, the target antigens are not known. CD4+ T cells from unexposed donors were obtained before the COVID-19 pandemic (2011-2018). After roughly ten days of culture, CD4+ T cells were isolated. Material for sequencing was CD4+ T cells from PBMCs, cultured in vitro. These receptor sequences come from a human donor in good health.

The rearrangement links TRBV19 to TRBJ2-1; a possible D gene is TRBD2 (6 bases). The germline V and J ends were trimmed by 2 bases and 5 bases, with 13 bases remaining between them. Germline V CDR1 and CDR2: LNHDA, SQIVND (reference sequence). This CDR3 is 15 amino acids long. Written as DNA, the CDR3 is TGTGCCAGTAGTATATCCCGGCGGGATAACAATGAGCAGTTCTTC. It specifies CASSISRRDNNEQFF.

The rearrangement joins TRBV11-2 to TRBJ1-1; D gene ambiguous. The CDR3 consists of 14 residues. CDR1 is SGHAT and CDR2 is FQNNGV in the germline V gene. Trimming removed 1 base from V and 1 base from J, with 7 bases in between. The CDR3, as DNA: TGTGCCAGCAGCTTAGCGCCCGGGAACACTGAAGCTTTCTTT. Amino acid sequence: CASSLAPGNTEAFF.

The CDR3 bases are TGTGCCAGCAGCTTGTACCGACCGGGACAGGGATATGGCTACACCTTC. Protein sequence: CASSLYRPGQGYGYTF. The V call is TRBV5-6, the J call TRBJ1-2; 9 bases line up with TRBD1. Germline V lookup: CDR1 SGHDT, CDR2 YYEEEE. The CDR3 has 16 residues. Germline trimming cut 1 base from V and 5 bases from J; bases unmatched to any gene: 9.

This chain links TRBV7-9 with TRBJ1-5; a weak D match, TRBD1 (5 bases). Trimming took 1 base from V and 3 from J, leaving 10 bases between them. Germline V gene lookup returns CDR1 SEHNR and CDR2 FQNEAQ (reference sequence). This CDR3 comprises 15 residues. The chain's CDR3 is CASSLGPGFNQPQHF. The CDR3 DNA follows: TGTGCCAGCAGCTTAGGGCCAGGGTTCAATCAGCCCCAGCATTTT.

A note on this clone: At one boundary the junction diverges from the germline segment, which might be a read error. This chain uses TRBV19 with TRBJ1-1; D unresolved. Germline lookup yields CDR1 LNHDA and CDR2 SQIVND (reference sequence). The CDR3 totals 13 residues. CDR3 sequence (DNA): TGTGCCAGTACTATAGTACGAGGCACTGAAGCTTTCTTT. Translated, it gives CASTIVRGTEAFF.

This clone was detected only once. This chain uses TRBV11-3 with TRBJ1-1, with 8 bases lining up with TRBD1. The V gene's germline CDR1 is SGHNT and CDR2 YENEEA. J was trimmed by 1 base and V by 5 bases; bases with no gene match: 6. The CDR3 has 15 residues. The CDR3 spells CASSRTGRANTEAFF. CDR3 DNA: TGTGCCAGCAGCCGGACAGGGCGCGCGAACACTGAAGCTTTCTTT. The variable domain in full, completed from reference TRBV11-3 and TRBJ1-1, reads EAGVVQSPRYKIIEKKQPVAFWCNPISGHNTLYWYLQNLGQGPELLIRYENEEAVDDSQLPKDRFSAERLKGVDSTLKIQPAELGDSAVYLCASSRTGRANTEAFFGQGTRLTVV.

The rearrangement uses TRBV19 and TRBJ1-2; TRBD1 might be the D (6 bases). The V gene's germline CDR1 is LNHDA and CDR2 SQIVND (reference sequence). The CDR3 is 14 amino acids. V gave up 6 bases and J gave up 3 bases, with 14 bases separating them. The CDR3 loop is CASSPQGRDYGYTF. Here the CDR3 DNA reads TGTGCCAGTAGCCCACAGGGTCGGGACTATGGCTACACCTTC.

This clone was counted a single time. This chain uses TRBV9 with TRBJ2-3, with 11 bases fitting TRBD2. The CDR3 runs to 15 residues. V was pared by 4 bases and J by 3 bases, with 4 bases of the junction left unmatched. Germline loops: CDR1 SGDLS, CDR2 YYNGEE. The CDR3 region is CASSRLAGGTDTQYF. The CDR3 nucleotides read TGTGCCAGCAGCAGATTAGCGGGGGGGACAGATACGCAGTATTTT.

The chain recombines TRBV4-3 with TRBJ1-5; D gene uncertain. Looked up from germline, CDR1 is LGHNA and CDR2 is YSLEER. The CDR3 is 15 residues long. V gave up 0 bases and J gave up 1 base, with 7 bases separating them. The CDR3 loop reads CASSQERQSNQPQHF. CDR3 sequence (DNA): TGCGCCAGCAGCCAAGAGAGGCAGAGCAATCAGCCCCAGCATTTT.

As DNA, the CDR3 is TGCAGCTACCGGACTAGCGGGAGAGGTGAGCAGTTCTTC. Encoded protein: CSYRTSGRGEQFF. This chain connects TRBV29-1 to TRBJ2-1, with 13 bases lining up with TRBD2. Trimming took 8 bases from V and 9 from J; bases not matched to a gene: 7. The CDR3 is 13 residues long. Germline CDR1 reads SQVTM; CDR2 reads ANQGSEA.

The rearrangement uses TRBV10-3 and TRBJ2-7; 10 positions agree with TRBD2. This CDR3 spans 15 amino acids. Germline CDR1 ENHRY, CDR2 SYGVKD. J was trimmed by 0 bases and V by 3 bases; bases with no gene match: 2. The CDR3 sequence: CAISDTSGTSYEQYF. CDR3 DNA sequence: TGTGCCATCAGTGACACTAGCGGGACCTCCTACGAGCAGTACTTC.